The entry below gives a single T cell receptor beta chain sequence along with its context. After extraction with the RNeasy kit, 0.5 to 1 ug of the RNA was reverse transcribed using random hexamers. One entry per CDR3 protein results from TCRdb running MiXCR on the immunoSEQ multiplex PCR reads. The table records around 110,000 distinct CDR3 sequences, around 96% of them present only once. This specimen belongs to a study of CD8 T cells in Susac syndrome. Study information: Intravenous immunoglobulin alone or corticosteroids were being given to patients with Susac syndrome at blood draw, unless they were therapy-naive.

Sequencing input: CD4+ T cells from PBMCs. This sequence was found in a human donor with Susac syndrome.

The CDR3 region has the DNA TGTGCCAGCAGCGTAGTGGGTGTCAGTTACAATGAGCAGTTCTTC. Translating gives CASSVVGVSYNEQFF. The chain couples TRBV9 to TRBJ2-1, with D hard to call. The CDR3 contains 15 residues. Germline CDR1 reads SGDLS; CDR2 reads YYNGEE. V gave up 0 bases and J gave up 4 bases, with 11 bases separating them. The variable domain in full, completed from reference TRBV9 and TRBJ2-1, reads DSGVTQTPKHLITATGQRVTLRCSPRSGDLSVYWYQQSLDQGLQFLIQYYNGEERAKGNILERFSAQQFPDLHSELNLSSLELGDSALYFCASSVVGVSYNEQFFGPGTRLTVL.